This T cell receptor (beta chain) derives from a study of OX40 agonist ivuxolimab in advanced cancers. The CDR3 is 15 amino acids. Germline CDR1 and CDR2: SNHLY and FYNNEI. Trimming removed 5 bases from V and 0 bases from J, with 11 bases in between. Assay: immunoSEQ multiplex PCR; the TCRdb copy retains only in-frame clones and omits some. This table has 90,000 to 150,000 clones, 80% to 90% appearing once. This receptor was identified in an adult with an advanced solid tumor such as melanoma, head and neck, liver or kidney cancer. The sequencing here drew on CD4+ or CD8+ T cells sorted from blood, taken in a trial of the OX40 agonist ivuxolimab. The chain carries TRBV2 and TRBJ1-5; D is undetermined. The CDR3 is CASSTEAYSNQPQHF. In nucleotides, the CDR3 is TGTGCCAGCAGTACTGAGGCCTATAGCAATCAGCCCCAGCATTTT.